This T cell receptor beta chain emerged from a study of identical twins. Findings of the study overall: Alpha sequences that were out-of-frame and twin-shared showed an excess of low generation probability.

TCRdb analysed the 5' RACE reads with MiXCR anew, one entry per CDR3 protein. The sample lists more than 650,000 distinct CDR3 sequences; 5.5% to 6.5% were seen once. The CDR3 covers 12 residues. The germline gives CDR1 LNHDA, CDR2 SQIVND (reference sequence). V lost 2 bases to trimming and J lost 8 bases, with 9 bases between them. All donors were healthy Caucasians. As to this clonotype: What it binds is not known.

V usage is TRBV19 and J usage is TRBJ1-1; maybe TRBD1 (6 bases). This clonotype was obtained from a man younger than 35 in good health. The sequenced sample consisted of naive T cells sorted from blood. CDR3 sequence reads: CASSIIGGEAFF. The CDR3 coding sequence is TGTGCCAGTAGTATAATAGGGGGAGAAGCTTTCTTT.